This entry lists 5 T cell receptor beta chains sequenced from one sample in a study of T cell responses to AZD1222 COVID-19 vaccine. Data came from immunoSEQ multiplex PCR; TCRdb stores just in-frame clones and leaves some out. The sample shows about 140,000 clones, around 88% of them seen only once. Material: peripheral blood, obtained on day 0 of AZD1222 vaccination. These receptors all come from an adult in good health.

The chain combines TRBV5-6 with TRBJ2-1; 8 positions match TRBD2. From germline, CDR1 is SGHDT and CDR2 YYEEEE. Trimming at V came to 1 base and at J to 2 bases, leaving 5 bases not matched to a gene. The CDR3 totals 16 residues. CDR3 sequence (DNA): TGTGCCAGCAGCTTGTTTGCGGGAGGTCCCTACAATGAGCAGTTCTTC. It specifies CASSLFAGGPYNEQFF.

V gene TRBV29-1 combines with J gene TRBJ2-7; D is perhaps TRBD2 (6 bases). Trimming took off 4 bases at V and 0 bases at J, with 16 bases between the two ends. The CDR3 runs to 15 residues. The germline V gene encodes CDR1 SQVTM and CDR2 ANQGSEA. For the CDR3, the DNA is TGCAGCGTTGTACGGGGGTTTCTGGGCTCCTACGAGCAGTACTTC. It specifies CSVVRGFLGSYEQYF.

The chain links TRBV5-1 to TRBJ1-2, with 10 bases matching TRBD1. The germline CDR1 and CDR2 sequences are SGHRS and YFSETQ. The CDR3 sequence is 13 residues long. The J segment lost 6 bases and the V segment lost 3 bases, leaving 2 bases of the junction unmatched. The CDR3 loop is CASSWTGGDGYTF. The DNA for the CDR3 is TGCGCCAGCAGCTGGACAGGGGGTGATGGCTACACCTTC. Filled out from reference TRBV5-1 and TRBJ1-2, the complete variable domain reads KAGVTQTPRYLIKTRGQQVTLSCSPISGHRSVSWYQQTPGQGLQFLFEYFSETQRNKGNFPGRFSGRQFSNSRSEMNVSTLELGDSALYLCASSWTGGDGYTFGSGTRLTVV.

The chain carries TRBV19 and TRBJ2-7, with a weak D call TRBD1 (6 bases). The germline gives CDR1 LNHDA, CDR2 SQIVND (reference sequence). V dropped 3 bases and J dropped 4 bases, with 19 bases sitting between them. CDR3 length equals 16 residues. The CDR3 spells CASSIFGIRGVYEQYF. CDR3 in DNA: TGTGCCAGTAGTATCTTCGGTATCAGGGGCGTTTACGAGCAGTACTTC.

V gene TRBV14 combines with J gene TRBJ2-1; 11 bases match TRBD2. The CDR3 length is 16 residues. The trim removed 4 bases at V and 0 bases at J, leaving 2 bases unmatched. Germline V gives CDR1 SGHDN, CDR2 FVKESK. The CDR3 sequence is CASSPLAGGSYNEQFF. DNA of the CDR3: TGTGCCAGCAGCCCCCTAGCGGGAGGCTCCTACAATGAGCAGTTCTTC.